Below are 26 T cell receptor beta chains sequenced from a single sample in a study of T cell responses to AZD1222 COVID-19 vaccine. Profiled with immunoSEQ multiplex PCR; TCRdb holds only in-frame clones, not every one. The sample contains about 83,000 clones, more than 70% of which appear only once. Sample: peripheral blood, taken on day 0 of AZD1222 vaccination. Receptors originate from an adult in good health.

This clone was found once. The chain couples TRBV30 to TRBJ1-5; no definite D call. Germline CDR1 and CDR2: GTSNPN and SVGIG (reference sequence). The CDR3 is 13 amino acids. The V and J ends lost 2 bases and 4 bases respectively, with 9 bases between them. The CDR3 DNA follows: TGTGCCTGGAGTTCTACAGCTAATCAGCCCCAGCATTTT. Translation: CAWSSTANQPQHF.

V is TRBV5-4 and J is TRBJ2-1; D is perhaps TRBD2 (7 bases). Germline CDR1 is SGHNT and CDR2 is YYREEE (reference sequence). The CDR3 is made up of 14 amino acids. The V gene lost 3 bases and the J gene lost 4 bases, with 11 bases spanning the gap. This chain's CDR3 is CASSWGGPYNEQFF. CDR3 DNA sequence: TGTGCCAGCAGCTGGGGGGGCCCTTACAATGAGCAGTTCTTC.

The chain carries TRBV5-4 and TRBJ1-2, with a tentative D call TRBD1 (6 bases). Germline lookup yields CDR1 SGHNT and CDR2 YYREEE (reference sequence). Trimming removed 2 bases at V and 8 bases at J, with 16 bases between. The CDR3 covers 14 residues. CDR3 bases: TGTGCCAGCAGCTTAGAGACAGGCCAGGGGGGCTACACCTTC. It specifies CASSLETGQGGYTF. Supplemented by reference TRBV5-4 and TRBJ1-2, the full variable domain reads ETGVTQSPTHLIKTRGQQVTLRCSSQSGHNTVSWYQQALGQGPQFIFQYYREEENGRGNFPPRFSGLQFPNYSSELNVNALELDDSALYLCASSLETGQGGYTFGSGTRLTVV.

The gene calls are TRBV13 and TRBJ2-7; unclear D gene. CDR3 length: 12 residues. V lost 5 bases and J 3 bases, leaving 8 bases between the germline ends. From germline, CDR1 is PRHDT and CDR2 FYEKMQ (reference sequence). The CDR3 region has the DNA TGTGCCAGCAGCCCGAACAACTACGAGCAGTACTTC. Its translation is CASSPNNYEQYF.

The chain combines TRBV6-5 with TRBJ2-3; D is perhaps TRBD2 (5 bases). Trimming took 6 bases from V and 6 from J, leaving 16 bases between them. The CDR3 runs 14 residues. Germline CDR1 and CDR2: MNHEY and SVGAGI. As DNA, the CDR3 is TGTGCCAGCAGGCACTCCTCCCGAGGGGATACGCAGTATTTT. Its protein product is CASRHSSRGDTQYF.

The rearrangement joins TRBV18 to TRBJ2-1, with D uncertain. This CDR3 is 13 amino acids long. V was pared by 1 base and J by 7 bases, with 8 bases between. CDR1 and CDR2 (germline): KGHSH, LQKENI. CDR3 in DNA: TGTGCCAGCTCACCACTCCGCAGGAATGAGCAGTTCTTC. This translates into CASSPLRRNEQFF. The whole variable domain, filled in from reference TRBV18 and TRBJ2-1, reads NAGVMQNPRHLVRRRGQEARLRCSPMKGHSHVYWYRQLPEEGLKFMVYLQKENIIDESGMPKERFSAEFPKEGPSILRIQQVVRGDSAAYFCASSPLRRNEQFFGPGTRLTVL.

The chain links TRBV4-2 to TRBJ1-1; D gene uncertain. V was cut by 7 bases and J by 1 base, with 4 bases left in between. The CDR3 loop spans 11 amino acids. Per the germline V gene, CDR1 is LGHNA and CDR2 is YNFKEQ. CDR3 nucleotide sequence: TGTGCCAGCAAGTCGAACACTGAAGCTTTCTTT. Residues: CASKSNTEAFF.

The CDR3 loop reads CASSLRVGRYRQPQHF. The CDR3 region has the DNA TGTGCCAGCAGCTTGAGGGTAGGGCGGTATCGACAGCCCCAGCATTTT. The chain is built from TRBV5-4 and TRBJ1-5; no definite D call. Trimming stripped 1 base from V and 7 bases from J, with 18 bases between. CDR3 size: 16 residues. Looked up from germline, CDR1 is SGHNT and CDR2 is YYREEE (reference sequence).

This chain joins TRBV5-1 and TRBJ2-7; 7 bases align to TRBD1. Germline trimming cut 1 base from V and 4 bases from J; bases unmatched to any gene: 5. Germline V lookup: CDR1 SGHRS, CDR2 YFSETQ. The CDR3 is 14 residues long. CDR3 nucleotides: TGCGCCAGCAGCTTGTCACAGGGGCTTTACGAGCAGTACTTC. It yields the protein CASSLSQGLYEQYF.

This clone appeared a few times. Written as DNA, the CDR3 is TGTGCCAGCGCCTATTACGGGGGCACAGATACGCAGTATTTT. This translates into CASAYYGGTDTQYF. V is TRBV6-5 and J is TRBJ2-3, with D perhaps matching TRBD2 (5 bases). This CDR3 has 14 residues. CDR1 is MNHEY and CDR2 is SVGAGI in the germline V gene. V dropped 8 bases and J dropped 1 base, with 13 bases sitting between them.

This clone was detected only once. This chain links TRBV7-2 with TRBJ2-1; 10 bases map to TRBD2. The CDR3 runs 14 residues. The trim removed 8 bases at V and 6 bases at J, leaving 7 bases unmatched. The germline CDR1 and CDR2 sequences are SGHTA and FQGNSA. The CDR3 bases are TGTGCCAGCCGACTAGCGGGTTGGGCCAATGAGCAGTTCTTC. Translated, it gives CASRLAGWANEQFF.

The genes are TRBV6-2 or TRBV6-3 and TRBJ2-7; TRBD1 aligns across 10 bases. The germline gives CDR1 MNHEY, CDR2 SVGEGT. The V and J ends lost 6 bases and 2 bases, in that order; junction bases with no gene match: 13. The CDR3 totals 17 residues. CDR3 sequence (DNA): TGTGCCAGCAGCCTTCCGGGACAGGGGCCGGTCACCTACGAGCAGTACTTC. Translating gives CASSLPGQGPVTYEQYF.

The chain has TRBV9 and TRBJ1-2, with 10 bases fitting TRBD1. In germline, CDR1 is SGDLS, CDR2 YYNGEE. The CDR3 runs 14 residues. Germline trimming cut 4 bases from V and 8 bases from J; bases unmatched to any gene: 8. The chain's CDR3 is CASSFRDRGVGYTF. CDR3 bases: TGTGCCAGCAGCTTCCGGGACAGGGGTGTCGGCTACACCTTC.

This chain joins TRBV21-1 and TRBJ2-5; the table assigns TRBD2, which was not confirmed against the DNA. TRBV21-1 corresponds to a pseudogene. This CDR3 has 16 amino acids. The CDR3 DNA sequence: TGTGCCAGGACATTGGAGTATTGGGCGGGAGAGGAGACCCAGTACTTC. It encodes CARTLEYWAGEETQYF.

The chain uses TRBV2 and TRBJ2-3; D gene ambiguous. CDR1 and CDR2 from the germline V gene are SNHLY and FYNNEI. V lost 3 bases to trimming and J lost 4 bases, with 14 bases between them. The CDR3 is made up of 15 amino acids. CDR3 in amino acids: CASSEVSSVSDTQYF. The CDR3 DNA follows: TGTGCCAGCAGTGAGGTATCAAGCGTGTCAGATACGCAGTATTTT.

The chain combines TRBV5-1 with TRBJ2-7, with 7 bases lining up with TRBD1. The CDR3 loop spans 15 amino acids. CDR1 and CDR2 (germline): SGHRS, YFSETQ. Trimming cost V 2 bases and J 2 bases; bases outside gene matches: 7. Here the CDR3 reads CASSLDGTAAYEQYF. The CDR3 region has the DNA TGCGCCAGCAGCTTAGACGGGACAGCAGCCTACGAGCAGTACTTC.

This chain links TRBV27 with TRBJ2-1; possible D gene TRBD2, 7 bases. Germline lookup yields CDR1 MNHEY and CDR2 SMNVEV (reference sequence). The V end was cut by 5 bases, the J end by 6 bases, with 14 bases between. The CDR3 consists of 14 residues. CDR3 amino acids: CASSRGAPTNEQFF. The CDR3 DNA reads as TGTGCCAGCAGTCGGGGGGCGCCTACCAATGAGCAGTTCTTC.

The genes are TRBV6-5 and TRBJ2-2, with D uncertain. The CDR3 extends over 14 amino acids. Germline CDR1 is MNHEY and CDR2 is SVGAGI. Trimming took off 6 bases at V and 6 bases at J, with 14 bases between the two ends. The CDR3 is CASRAFDGPGELFF. CDR3 in DNA: TGTGCCAGCAGAGCCTTTGACGGCCCCGGGGAGCTGTTTTTT.

The chain is built from TRBV7-8 and TRBJ1-5; D is undetermined. V lost 2 bases and J 1 base, leaving 6 bases between the germline ends. This CDR3 spans 14 amino acids. Germline V gene sequence: CDR1 SGHVS, CDR2 FQNEAQ. CDR3: CASSLIESNQPQHF. CDR3 DNA sequence: TGTGCCAGCAGCTTAATTGAGAGCAATCAGCCCCAGCATTTT.

This chain links TRBV27 with TRBJ1-5; D uncertain. Trimming cost V 5 bases and J 3 bases, with 14 bases left between them. Germline V gene lookup returns CDR1 MNHEY and CDR2 SMNVEV (reference sequence). CDR3 length: 15 amino acids. The DNA for the CDR3 is TGTGCCAGCAGTCTCATCCCGGCTTACAATCAGCCCCAGCATTTT. It encodes CASSLIPAYNQPQHF.

The genes are TRBV2 and TRBJ1-5, with D possibly being TRBD1 (5 bases). CDR1 SNHLY and CDR2 FYNNEI come from the germline V gene. There are 13 residues in the CDR3. Trimming removed 6 bases at V and 3 bases at J, with 9 bases between. CDR3 bases: TGTGCCAGCAGGGGGGATTTCAATCAGCCCCAGCATTTT. Amino acids: CASRGDFNQPQHF.

V and J are TRBV7-9 and TRBJ2-1; 7 positions agree with TRBD2. The germline V gene has CDR1 SEHNR and CDR2 FQNEAQ (reference sequence). Trimming took 5 bases from V and 0 from J; bases not matched to a gene: 10. The CDR3 runs 17 residues. DNA of the CDR3: TGTGCCAGCAGCCCTGGAGGAGGCGGGAGCTCCTACAATGAGCAGTTCTTC. It yields the protein CASSPGGGGSSYNEQFF.

The rearrangement joins TRBV28 to TRBJ2-1; 9 nucleotides align to TRBD2. CDR3 length: 11 residues. Germline CDR1 MDHEN, CDR2 SYDVKM. In nucleotides, the CDR3 is TGTGGGATAGCGGGAGTTGGTGAGCAGTTCTTC. Protein product: CGIAGVGEQFF. The full variable domain, with the rest looked up from reference TRBV28 and TRBJ2-1, is DVKVTQSSRYLVKRTGEKVFLECVQDMDHENMFWYRQDPGLGLRLIYFSYDVKMKEKGDIPEGYSVSREKKERFSLILESASTNQTSMYLCGIAGVGEQFFGPGTRLTVL.

CDR3 nucleotides: TGCGCCAGCAGCTTGGGACTAGCGGACTACGAGCAGTACTTC. Translating it yields CASSLGLADYEQYF. The chain links TRBV5-1 to TRBJ2-7; 9 nucleotides align to TRBD2. V lost 0 bases and J lost 3; bases outside the gene matches: 1. The CDR3 is made up of 14 amino acids. Looked up from germline, CDR1 is SGHRS and CDR2 is YFSETQ.

The chain recombines TRBV7-2 with TRBJ2-7, with TRBD2 identical over 10 bases. Per the germline V gene, CDR1 is SGHTA and CDR2 is FQGNSA. The ends lost 3 bases at V and 0 bases at J; junction bases unmatched: 2. This CDR3 is built from 15 residues. As DNA, the CDR3 is TGTGCCAGCAGCTTCGGACTAGCGGTCTCCTACGAGCAGTACTTC. Its protein product is CASSFGLAVSYEQYF.

The chain uses TRBV7-9 and TRBJ2-7; 9 bases are a match to TRBD1. The CDR3 spans 15 residues. Germline assignment: CDR1 SEHNR and CDR2 FQNEAQ (reference sequence). Trimming took 4 bases from V and 2 from J; bases not matched to a gene: 6. CDR3 DNA: TGTGCCAGCAGCTCCGGTGGACAGGGGACCTACGAGCAGTACTTC. This translates into CASSSGGQGTYEQYF. The full variable domain, with the rest looked up from reference TRBV7-9 and TRBJ2-7, is DTGVSQNPRHKITKRGQNVTFRCDPISEHNRLYWYRQTLGQGPEFLTYFQNEAQLEKSRLLSDRFSAERPKGSFSTLEIQRTEQGDSAMYLCASSSGGQGTYEQYFGPGTRLTVT.